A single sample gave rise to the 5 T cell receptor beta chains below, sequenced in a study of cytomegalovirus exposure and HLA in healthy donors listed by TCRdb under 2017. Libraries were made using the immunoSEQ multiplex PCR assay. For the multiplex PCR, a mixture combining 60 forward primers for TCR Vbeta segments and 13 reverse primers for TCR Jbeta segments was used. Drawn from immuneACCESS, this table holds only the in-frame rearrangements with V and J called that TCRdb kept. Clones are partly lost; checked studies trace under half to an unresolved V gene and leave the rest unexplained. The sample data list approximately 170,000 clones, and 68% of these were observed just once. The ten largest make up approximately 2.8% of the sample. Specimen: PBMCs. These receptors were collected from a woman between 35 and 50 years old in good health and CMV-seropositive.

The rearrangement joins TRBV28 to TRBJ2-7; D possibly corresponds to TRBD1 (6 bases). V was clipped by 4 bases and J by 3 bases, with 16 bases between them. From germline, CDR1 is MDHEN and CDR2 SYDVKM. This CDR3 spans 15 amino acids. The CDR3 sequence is CASSSRQEVNYEQYF. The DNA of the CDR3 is TGTGCCAGCAGTTCACGACAGGAGGTTAACTACGAGCAGTACTTC.

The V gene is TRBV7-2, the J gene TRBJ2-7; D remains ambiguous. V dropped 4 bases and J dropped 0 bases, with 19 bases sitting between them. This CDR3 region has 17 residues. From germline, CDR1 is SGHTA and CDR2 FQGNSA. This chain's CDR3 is CASSSGTTFSSSYEQYF. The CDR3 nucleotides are TGTGCCAGCAGCTCTGGAACGACATTCTCAAGCTCCTACGAGCAGTACTTC.

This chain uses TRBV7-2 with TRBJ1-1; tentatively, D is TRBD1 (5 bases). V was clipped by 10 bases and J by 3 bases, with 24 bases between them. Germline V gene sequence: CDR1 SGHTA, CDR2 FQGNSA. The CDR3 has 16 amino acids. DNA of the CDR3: TGTGCCATCCCGCTTAAGGGGAAAGGTGTGGACACTGAAGCTTTCTTT. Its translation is CAIPLKGKGVDTEAFF.

CDR3 nucleotides: TGTGCCAGCAGCTTAACACAACCGAACACTGAAGCTTTCTTT. This encodes CASSLTQPNTEAFF. The chain carries TRBV7-9 and TRBJ1-1; no clear D gene. The CDR3 covers 14 residues. With 2 bases removed from V and 1 base from J, the gap between germline ends came to 8 bases. The V gene's germline CDR1 is SEHNR and CDR2 FQNEAQ (reference sequence).

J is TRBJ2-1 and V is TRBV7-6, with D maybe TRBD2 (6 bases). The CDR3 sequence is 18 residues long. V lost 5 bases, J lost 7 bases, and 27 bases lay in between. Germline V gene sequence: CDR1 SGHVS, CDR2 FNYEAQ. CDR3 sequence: CASSPLFRSYRRENEQFF. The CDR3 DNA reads TGTGCCAGCAGCCCCCTGTTTAGGAGTTACCGGAGGGAGAATGAGCAGTTCTTC.